A selection of T cell receptor beta chains follows, all from one sample in a study of T cell responses to AZD1222 COVID-19 vaccine. The repertoire was sequenced with immunoSEQ multiplex PCR; TCRdb's copy has only in-frame clones and lacks some. The sample includes 180,000 or so clones, approximately 93% of them seen just once. Sequencing was performed on peripheral blood, taken on day 0 of AZD1222 vaccination. The receptor set was obtained from an adult in good health. CDR3s include the opening cysteine and the closing phenylalanine or tryptophan. Each record gives: V gene, clone size, J gene, D gene, CDR3 protein, CDR3 DNA. The D gene is left open where the match is weak. Not every row has a clone size; where given, it reads once, few, many or a size class.

v_call: TRBV6-6
clone_size: NA
j_call: TRBJ2-7
d_call: NA
cdr3_aa: CASQPGGPTYEQYF
cdr3_nt: TGTGCCAGCCAGCCCGGGGGCCCCACATACGAGCAGTACTTC

v_call: TRBV5-1
clone_size: NA
j_call: TRBJ1-3
d_call: TRBD1
cdr3_aa: CASRRDRTTGNTIYF
cdr3_nt: TGCGCCAGCAGGCGGGACAGGACTACTGGAAACACCATATATTTT

v_call: TRBV27
clone_size: NA
j_call: TRBJ2-7
d_call: NA
cdr3_aa: CASSRRRGSYEQYF
cdr3_nt: TGTGCCAGCAGTAGGAGGAGAGGCTCCTACGAGCAGTACTTC

v_call: TRBV19
clone_size: NA
j_call: TRBJ2-1
d_call: TRBD2
cdr3_aa: CASTYTPTSALNEQFF
cdr3_nt: TGTGCCAGTACCTATACCCCAACTAGCGCCCTCAATGAGCAGTTCTTC

v_call: TRBV27
clone_size: NA
j_call: TRBJ2-1
d_call: NA
cdr3_aa: CASSFSQRLMSYNEQFF
cdr3_nt: TGTGCCAGCAGTTTCAGCCAGAGGTTAATGTCCTACAATGAGCAGTTCTTC

v_call: TRBV20-1
clone_size: NA
j_call: TRBJ2-5
d_call: NA
cdr3_aa: CSASSVPAETQYF
cdr3_nt: TGCAGTGCTAGTTCGGTTCCGGCAGAGACCCAGTACTTC

v_call: TRBV27
clone_size: once
j_call: TRBJ1-2
d_call: TRBD1
cdr3_aa: CASSPRTGQNYGYTF
cdr3_nt: TGTGCCAGCAGTCCAAGGACAGGGCAAAACTATGGCTACACCTTC

v_call: TRBV5-1
clone_size: NA
j_call: TRBJ2-1
d_call: NA
cdr3_aa: CASSLRLGQYNEQFF
cdr3_nt: TGCGCCAGCAGCTTGAGACTGGGTCAATACAATGAGCAGTTCTTC

v_call: TRBV6-1
clone_size: NA
j_call: TRBJ2-1
d_call: NA
cdr3_aa: CASSEGVGVQSYNEQFF
cdr3_nt: TGTGCCAGCAGTGAAGGGGTAGGGGTTCAGTCCTACAATGAGCAGTTCTTC

v_call: TRBV7-9
clone_size: NA
j_call: TRBJ1-2
d_call: TRBD1
cdr3_aa: CASSPRTGDFYGYTF
cdr3_nt: TGTGCCAGCAGCCCACGGACAGGGGACTTCTATGGCTACACCTTC

v_call: TRBV10-1
clone_size: NA
j_call: TRBJ2-1
d_call: NA
cdr3_aa: CASSEGSNEQFF
cdr3_nt: TGCGCCAGCAGTGAAGGCTCCAATGAGCAGTTCTTC

v_call: TRBV27
clone_size: NA
j_call: TRBJ1-1
d_call: NA
cdr3_aa: CASSWGSIGTEAFF
cdr3_nt: TGTGCCAGCAGTTGGGGTAGTATCGGGACTGAAGCTTTCTTT

v_call: TRBV6-5
clone_size: NA
j_call: TRBJ1-2
d_call: NA
cdr3_aa: CASSYVRDLNYGYTF
cdr3_nt: TGTGCCAGCAGTTACGTAAGGGACCTCAACTATGGCTACACCTTC

v_call: TRBV18
clone_size: NA
j_call: TRBJ2-7
d_call: NA
cdr3_aa: CASSGDNSYEQYF
cdr3_nt: TGTGCCAGCTCGGGGGACAACTCCTACGAGCAGTACTTC

v_call: TRBV3-1/TRBV3-2
clone_size: NA
j_call: TRBJ1-2
d_call: NA
cdr3_aa: CASSQTDNYGYTF
cdr3_nt: TGTGCCAGCAGCCAAACTGACAACTATGGCTACACCTTC

v_call: TRBV10-3
clone_size: NA
j_call: TRBJ2-3
d_call: TRBD2
cdr3_aa: CAISESAGVTDTQYF
cdr3_nt: TGTGCCATCAGTGAGTCGGCGGGGGTCACAGATACGCAGTATTTT

v_call: TRBV19
clone_size: NA
j_call: TRBJ1-2
d_call: NA
cdr3_aa: CASSIWAGNYGYTF
cdr3_nt: TGTGCCAGTAGTATATGGGCAGGGAACTATGGCTACACCTTC

v_call: TRBV11-2
clone_size: NA
j_call: TRBJ1-1
d_call: TRBD1
cdr3_aa: CASSFSRGLAFF
cdr3_nt: TGTGCCAGCAGCTTCAGCAGGGGGCTAGCTTTCTTT

v_call: TRBV3-1/TRBV3-2
clone_size: NA
j_call: TRBJ2-7
d_call: TRBD2
cdr3_aa: CASSHLSAGVESYEQYF
cdr3_nt: TGTGCCAGCAGCCACCTTTCGGCGGGAGTGGAGAGTTACGAGCAGTACTTC

v_call: TRBV21-1
clone_size: NA
j_call: TRBJ1-1
d_call: NA
cdr3_aa: CASTRDRGRGTEAFF
cdr3_nt: TGTGCCAGCACCAGAGACAGGGGGCGGGGTACTGAAGCTTTCTTT

v_call: TRBV7-9
clone_size: NA
j_call: TRBJ1-4
d_call: NA
cdr3_aa: CASSPGTVGSEKLFF
cdr3_nt: TGTGCCAGCAGCCCCGGGACGGTCGGGAGTGAAAAACTGTTTTTT

v_call: TRBV7-8
clone_size: NA
j_call: TRBJ1-1
d_call: NA
cdr3_aa: CASSEQTALNTEAFF
cdr3_nt: TGTGCCAGCAGCGAACAGACAGCTTTGAACACTGAAGCTTTCTTT

v_call: TRBV12-5
clone_size: NA
j_call: TRBJ1-2
d_call: TRBD1
cdr3_aa: CASGLVLPGGVRSGYTF
cdr3_nt: TGTGCTAGTGGTTTGGTCTTGCCAGGGGGCGTCAGGTCTGGCTACACCTTC

v_call: TRBV5-1
clone_size: once
j_call: TRBJ1-3
d_call: NA
cdr3_aa: CASSLAARESGNTIYF
cdr3_nt: TGCGCCAGCAGCTTGGCCGCCAGGGAAAGTGGAAACACCATATATTTT

v_call: TRBV5-4
clone_size: NA
j_call: TRBJ2-7
d_call: TRBD1
cdr3_aa: CASSLVFRGQGSYEQYF
cdr3_nt: TGTGCCAGCAGCTTGGTTTTTCGGGGACAGGGCTCCTACGAGCAGTACTTC

v_call: TRBV6-4
clone_size: NA
j_call: TRBJ2-3
d_call: NA
cdr3_aa: CASSDTLASSTDTQYF
cdr3_nt: TGTGCCAGCAGTGACACTCTAGCATCTAGCACAGATACGCAGTATTTT

v_call: TRBV6-4
clone_size: NA
j_call: TRBJ1-4
d_call: TRBD1
cdr3_aa: CASSPGQGNEKLFF
cdr3_nt: TGTGCCAGCAGCCCCGGACAGGGGAATGAAAAACTGTTTTTT

v_call: TRBV7-9
clone_size: NA
j_call: TRBJ1-1
d_call: NA
cdr3_aa: CASSSMGPPNTEAFF
cdr3_nt: TGTGCCAGCAGCTCCATGGGACCGCCGAACACTGAAGCTTTCTTT

v_call: TRBV4-1
clone_size: NA
j_call: TRBJ2-1
d_call: NA
cdr3_aa: CASSQLRANNEQFF
cdr3_nt: TGCGCCAGCAGCCAATTGAGAGCTAACAATGAGCAGTTCTTC

v_call: TRBV6-5
clone_size: NA
j_call: TRBJ1-2
d_call: NA
cdr3_aa: CASSQGNYGYTF
cdr3_nt: TGTGCCAGCAGTCAGGGAAACTATGGCTACACCTTC

v_call: TRBV18
clone_size: NA
j_call: TRBJ1-1
d_call: TRBD1
cdr3_aa: CASSPTGGTEAFF
cdr3_nt: TGTGCCAGCTCACCTACAGGGGGCACTGAAGCTTTCTTT

v_call: TRBV19
clone_size: NA
j_call: TRBJ2-2
d_call: TRBD2
cdr3_aa: CASMTMKLTGGIALNTGELFF
cdr3_nt: TGTGCCAGTATGACGATGAAGCTGACCGGGGGGATAGCATTAAACACCGGGGAGCTGTTTTTT

v_call: TRBV5-1
clone_size: NA
j_call: TRBJ2-3
d_call: NA
cdr3_aa: CASSSARDLTDTQYF
cdr3_nt: TGCGCCAGCAGCTCGGCCAGGGACCTCACAGATACGCAGTATTTT

v_call: TRBV5-1
clone_size: NA
j_call: TRBJ1-2
d_call: NA
cdr3_aa: CASRPTIEANYGYTF
cdr3_nt: TGCGCCAGCAGACCGACCATAGAAGCTAACTATGGCTACACCTTC

v_call: TRBV6-2/TRBV6-3
clone_size: NA
j_call: TRBJ2-7
d_call: TRBD2
cdr3_aa: CASSGNPGLAGVRSYEQYF
cdr3_nt: TGTGCCAGCAGTGGAAATCCGGGACTAGCGGGGGTGCGGTCCTACGAGCAGTACTTC

v_call: TRBV29-1
clone_size: NA
j_call: TRBJ1-1
d_call: NA
cdr3_aa: CSVERQGNTEAFF
cdr3_nt: TGCAGCGTTGAGAGGCAGGGGAACACTGAAGCTTTCTTT

v_call: TRBV6-5
clone_size: NA
j_call: TRBJ2-7
d_call: TRBD1
cdr3_aa: CASRAARDRVFEQYF
cdr3_nt: TGTGCCAGCAGGGCGGCCCGGGACAGGGTGTTCGAGCAGTACTTC

v_call: TRBV6-5
clone_size: NA
j_call: TRBJ2-3
d_call: NA
cdr3_aa: CASSYWVFATDTQYF
cdr3_nt: TGTGCCAGCAGTTACTGGGTCTTTGCCACAGATACGCAGTATTTT

v_call: TRBV11-2
clone_size: NA
j_call: TRBJ1-6
d_call: TRBD1
cdr3_aa: CASSLGAGGFSPLHF
cdr3_nt: TGTGCCAGCAGCTTAGGGGCAGGGGGCTTCTCACCCCTCCACTTT

v_call: TRBV5-6
clone_size: NA
j_call: TRBJ1-3
d_call: NA
cdr3_aa: CASSLGLLNTIYF
cdr3_nt: TGTGCCAGCAGCTTGGGACTCTTAAACACCATATATTTT

v_call: TRBV6-5
clone_size: NA
j_call: TRBJ1-4
d_call: NA
cdr3_aa: CASRSKNEKLFF
cdr3_nt: TGTGCCAGCAGATCGAAGAATGAAAAACTGTTTTTT

v_call: TRBV5-4
clone_size: NA
j_call: TRBJ1-2
d_call: NA
cdr3_aa: CASSEDKELYGYTF
cdr3_nt: TGTGCCAGCAGCGAAGACAAAGAGCTCTATGGCTACACCTTC

v_call: TRBV11-2
clone_size: NA
j_call: TRBJ1-6
d_call: NA
cdr3_aa: CASSLEPARGRGSPLHF
cdr3_nt: TGTGCCAGCAGCTTAGAGCCCGCCCGGGGGCGAGGTTCACCCCTCCACTTT

v_call: TRBV5-8
clone_size: NA
j_call: TRBJ1-1
d_call: NA
cdr3_aa: CASSGTGFRTEAFF
cdr3_nt: TGTGCCAGCAGCGGTACGGGTTTTCGCACTGAAGCTTTCTTT

v_call: TRBV27
clone_size: once
j_call: TRBJ1-2
d_call: NA
cdr3_aa: CATLISPGGTWWTQIENYGYTF
cdr3_nt: TGTGCCACCCTCATTTCTCCGGGTGGAACTTGGTGGACCCAAATTGAGAACTATGGCTACACCTTC

v_call: TRBV5-4
clone_size: NA
j_call: TRBJ2-7
d_call: TRBD1
cdr3_aa: CASSLGQGASYEQYF
cdr3_nt: TGTGCCAGCAGCTTAGGACAGGGGGCTTCCTACGAGCAGTACTTC

v_call: TRBV19
clone_size: NA
j_call: TRBJ1-5
d_call: NA
cdr3_aa: CASSIDRTRSGTYSNQPQHF
cdr3_nt: TGTGCCAGTAGTATAGATCGAACCAGGTCAGGGACTTATAGCAATCAGCCCCAGCATTTT

v_call: TRBV5-1
clone_size: NA
j_call: TRBJ2-1
d_call: NA
cdr3_aa: CASRLSGRSSDEQFF
cdr3_nt: TGCGCCAGCAGACTTAGCGGAAGGAGTTCGGATGAGCAGTTCTTC

v_call: TRBV25-1
clone_size: NA
j_call: TRBJ2-7
d_call: NA
cdr3_aa: CASSGRQGLGSHEQYF
cdr3_nt: TGTGCCAGCAGCGGAAGACAGGGACTAGGCTCCCACGAGCAGTACTTC

v_call: TRBV3-1/TRBV3-2
clone_size: NA
j_call: TRBJ1-5
d_call: TRBD1
cdr3_aa: CASGKQGASQPQHF
cdr3_nt: TGTGCCAGTGGGAAACAGGGGGCGAGTCAGCCCCAGCATTTT

v_call: TRBV6-5
clone_size: NA
j_call: TRBJ2-2
d_call: NA
cdr3_aa: CASIEPNTGELFF
cdr3_nt: TGTGCCAGCATCGAACCGAACACCGGGGAGCTGTTTTTT

v_call: TRBV6-5
clone_size: NA
j_call: TRBJ1-4
d_call: NA
cdr3_aa: CASGTQGGNEKLFF
cdr3_nt: TGTGCCAGCGGGACTCAAGGGGGAAATGAAAAACTGTTTTTT

v_call: TRBV3-1/TRBV3-2
clone_size: NA
j_call: TRBJ2-1
d_call: NA
cdr3_aa: CASSQASNEQFF
cdr3_nt: TGTGCCAGCAGCCAAGCGAGCAATGAGCAGTTCTTC